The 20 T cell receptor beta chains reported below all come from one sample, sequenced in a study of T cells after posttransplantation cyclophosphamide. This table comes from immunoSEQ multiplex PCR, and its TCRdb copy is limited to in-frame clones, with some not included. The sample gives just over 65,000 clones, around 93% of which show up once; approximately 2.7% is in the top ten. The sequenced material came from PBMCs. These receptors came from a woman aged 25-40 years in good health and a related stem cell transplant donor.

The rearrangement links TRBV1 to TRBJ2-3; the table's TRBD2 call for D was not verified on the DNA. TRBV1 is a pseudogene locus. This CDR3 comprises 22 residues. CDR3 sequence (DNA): TGCACCAGCAGCCAACCTAGCCTCCCTCTAGCGGGGGGGCCAAGTAGCACAGATACGCAGTATTTT. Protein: CTSSQPSLPLAGGPSSTDTQYF.

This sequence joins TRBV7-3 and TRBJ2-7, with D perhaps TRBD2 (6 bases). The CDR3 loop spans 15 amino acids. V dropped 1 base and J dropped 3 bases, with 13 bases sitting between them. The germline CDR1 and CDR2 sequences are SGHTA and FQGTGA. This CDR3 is CASSLRPGVGYEQYF. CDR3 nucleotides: TGTGCCAGCAGCTTAAGACCGGGGGTGGGCTACGAGCAGTACTTC.

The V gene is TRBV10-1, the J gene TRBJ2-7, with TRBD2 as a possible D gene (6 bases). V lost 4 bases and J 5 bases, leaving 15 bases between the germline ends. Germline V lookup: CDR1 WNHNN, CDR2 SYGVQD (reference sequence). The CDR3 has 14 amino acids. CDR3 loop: CASSARGTADEQYF. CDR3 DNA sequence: TGCGCCAGCAGTGCCCGGGGGACGGCCGACGAGCAGTACTTC.

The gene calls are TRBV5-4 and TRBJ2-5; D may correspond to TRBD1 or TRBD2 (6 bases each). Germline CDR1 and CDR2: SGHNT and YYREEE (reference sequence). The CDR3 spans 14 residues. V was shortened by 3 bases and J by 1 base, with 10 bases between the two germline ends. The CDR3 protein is CASSWGDTQETQYF. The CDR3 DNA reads TGTGCCAGCAGCTGGGGGGACACCCAAGAGACCCAGTACTTC.

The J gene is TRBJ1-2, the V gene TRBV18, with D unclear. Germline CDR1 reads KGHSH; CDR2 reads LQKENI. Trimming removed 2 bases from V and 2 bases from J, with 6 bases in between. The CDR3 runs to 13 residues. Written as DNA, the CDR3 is TGTGCCAGCTCACCATCAGGCAACTATGGCTACACCTTC. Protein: CASSPSGNYGYTF.

CDR3 nucleotides: TGTGCCAGCACCCCCAGGGAAAGGGCTAACTATGGCTACACCTTC. It codes for CASTPRERANYGYTF. This chain connects TRBV7-9 to TRBJ1-2; D may be TRBD1 (5 bases). CDR3 size: 15 residues. The germline V and J ends were trimmed by 7 bases and 0 bases, with 15 bases remaining between them. Germline CDR1 SEHNR, CDR2 FQNEAQ (reference sequence).

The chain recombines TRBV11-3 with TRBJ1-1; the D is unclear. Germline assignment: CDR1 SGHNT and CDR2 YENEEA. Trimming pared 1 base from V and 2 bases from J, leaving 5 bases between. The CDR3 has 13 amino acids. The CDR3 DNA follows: TGTGCCAGCAGCTTAGCACGAAACACTGAAGCTTTCTTT. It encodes CASSLARNTEAFF.

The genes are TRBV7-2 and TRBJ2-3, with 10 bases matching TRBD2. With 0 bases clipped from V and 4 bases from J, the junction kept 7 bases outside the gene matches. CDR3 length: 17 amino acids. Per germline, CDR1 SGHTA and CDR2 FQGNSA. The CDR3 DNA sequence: TGTGCCAGCAGCTTAGCTAAGCGGGGGGGCGGAGCAGATACGCAGTATTTT. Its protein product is CASSLAKRGGGADTQYF.

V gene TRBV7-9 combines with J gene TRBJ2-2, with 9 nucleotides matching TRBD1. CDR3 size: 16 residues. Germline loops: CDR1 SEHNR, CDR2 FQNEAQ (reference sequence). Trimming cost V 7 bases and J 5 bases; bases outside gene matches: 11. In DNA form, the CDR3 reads TGTGCCAGCACCGTGGGTGGGACAGGGCGAACCGGGGAGCTGTTTTTT. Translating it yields CASTVGGTGRTGELFF.

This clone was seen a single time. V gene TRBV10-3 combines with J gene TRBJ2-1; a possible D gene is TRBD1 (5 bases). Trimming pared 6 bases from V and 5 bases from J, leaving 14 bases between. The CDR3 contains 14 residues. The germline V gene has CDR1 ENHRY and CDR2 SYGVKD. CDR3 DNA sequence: TGTGCCATCAGCTCCCCGACAGAAAACAATGAGCAGTTCTTC. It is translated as CAISSPTENNEQFF.

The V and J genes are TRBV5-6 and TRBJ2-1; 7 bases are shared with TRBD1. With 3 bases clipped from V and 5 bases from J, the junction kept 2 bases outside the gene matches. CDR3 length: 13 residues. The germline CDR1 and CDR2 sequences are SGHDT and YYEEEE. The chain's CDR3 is CASSYDRDNEQFF. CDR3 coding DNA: TGTGCCAGCAGCTACGACAGGGACAATGAGCAGTTCTTC.

As DNA, the CDR3 is TGCGCCAGCAGGGAGACAGGGAGCACAGATACGCAGTATTTT. It is translated as CASRETGSTDTQYF. This sequence joins TRBV5-1 and TRBJ2-3, with 7 bases fitting TRBD1. The J segment lost 0 bases and the V segment lost 5 bases, leaving 3 bases of the junction unmatched. Germline lookup yields CDR1 SGHRS and CDR2 YFSETQ. There are 14 residues in the CDR3.

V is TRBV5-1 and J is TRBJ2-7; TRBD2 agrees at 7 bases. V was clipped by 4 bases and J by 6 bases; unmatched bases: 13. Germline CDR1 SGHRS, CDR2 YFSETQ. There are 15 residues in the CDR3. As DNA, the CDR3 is TGCGCCAGCAGCGATGACGGGGGGACGGGTTCCGAGCAGTACTTC. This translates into CASSDDGGTGSEQYF.

The CDR3 DNA is TGTGCCAGCAGCTCCCGGGCGAAAGGCGAGCAGTTCTTC. It specifies CASSSRAKGEQFF. The J gene is TRBJ2-1, the V gene TRBV11-2; the D is unclear. The V gene lost 4 bases and the J gene lost 10 bases, with 14 bases spanning the gap. The germline gives CDR1 SGHAT, CDR2 FQNNGV. The CDR3 has 13 residues.

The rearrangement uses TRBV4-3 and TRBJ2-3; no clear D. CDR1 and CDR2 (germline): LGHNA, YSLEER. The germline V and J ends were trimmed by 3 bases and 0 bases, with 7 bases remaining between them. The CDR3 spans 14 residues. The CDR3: CASSQVQSTDTQYF. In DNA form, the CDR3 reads TGCGCCAGCAGCCAGGTACAGAGCACAGATACGCAGTATTTT.

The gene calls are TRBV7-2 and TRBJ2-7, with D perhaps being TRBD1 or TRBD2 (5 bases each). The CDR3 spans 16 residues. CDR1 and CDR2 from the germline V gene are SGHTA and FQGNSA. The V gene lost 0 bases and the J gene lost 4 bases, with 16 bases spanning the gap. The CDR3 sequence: CASSLAGPSRGYEQYF. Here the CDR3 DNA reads TGTGCCAGCAGCTTAGCGGGACCCTCAAGGGGATACGAGCAGTACTTC.

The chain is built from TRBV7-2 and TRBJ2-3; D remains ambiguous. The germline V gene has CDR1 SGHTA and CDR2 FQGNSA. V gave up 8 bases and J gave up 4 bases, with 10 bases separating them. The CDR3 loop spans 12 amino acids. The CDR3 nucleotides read TGTGCCAGCGGCCGACCGGCAGATACGCAGTATTTT. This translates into CASGRPADTQYF. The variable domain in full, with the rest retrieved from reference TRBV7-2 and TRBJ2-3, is GAGVSQSPSNKVTEKGKDVELRCDPISGHTALYWYRQSLGQGLEFLIYFQGNSAPDKSGLPSDRFSAERTGGSVSTLTIQRTQQEDSAVYLCASGRPADTQYFGPGTRLTVL.

The CDR3 DNA follows: TGCGCCAGCAGCCTAACCGGGACAGGGAACACTGAAGCTTTCTTT. Residues: CASSLTGTGNTEAFF. The chain uses TRBV5-1 and TRBJ1-1; 8 bases fit TRBD1. CDR3 length equals 15 residues. With 4 bases clipped from V and 1 base from J, the junction kept 6 bases outside the gene matches. CDR1 and CDR2 from the germline V gene are SGHRS and YFSETQ.

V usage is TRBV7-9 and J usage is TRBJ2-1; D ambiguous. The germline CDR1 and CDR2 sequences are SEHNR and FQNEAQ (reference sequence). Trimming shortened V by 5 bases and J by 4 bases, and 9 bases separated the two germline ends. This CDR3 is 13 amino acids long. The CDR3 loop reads CASSPGRYNEQFF. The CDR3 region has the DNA TGTGCCAGCAGCCCCGGACGGTACAATGAGCAGTTCTTC. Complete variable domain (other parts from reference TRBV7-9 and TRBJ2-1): DTGVSQNPRHKITKRGQNVTFRCDPISEHNRLYWYRQTLGQGPEFLTYFQNEAQLEKSRLLSDRFSAERPKGSFSTLEIQRTEQGDSAMYLCASSPGRYNEQFFGPGTRLTVL.

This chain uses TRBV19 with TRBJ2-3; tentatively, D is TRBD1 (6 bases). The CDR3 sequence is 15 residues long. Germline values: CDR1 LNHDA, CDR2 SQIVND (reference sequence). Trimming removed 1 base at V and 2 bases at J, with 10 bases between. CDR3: CASSIATGITDTQYF. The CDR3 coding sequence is TGTGCCAGTAGTATAGCTACAGGGATCACAGATACGCAGTATTTT.